This T cell receptor beta chain is from a study of T cells in Graves' hyperthyroidism and ophthalmopathy. There were TCR beta CDR3 regions amplified from RNA transcripts. TCR CDR3 underwent first-round RT-PCR with the HTBI primer set. TCRdb fed the multiplex PCR reads into MiXCR, producing one record per CDR3 protein. The table records more than 350,000 distinct CDR3 sequences, 12% to 15% of them present only once. This clonotype appeared many times. The CDR3 runs 16 residues. V was shortened by 0 bases and J by 6 bases, with 15 bases between the two germline ends. CDR1 is LGHDT and CDR2 is YNNKEL in the germline V gene (reference sequence). Fresh 10 ml peripheral blood yielded PBMCs.

Sequenced sample: blood. This clonotype was sampled from a woman aged 60-75 years with Graves' ophthalmopathy. The gene calls are TRBV3-1 and TRBJ2-1, with D possibly being TRBD2 (6 bases). CDR3: CASSQDLRERFNEQFF. CDR3 bases: TGTGCCAGCAGCCAAGATTTACGGGAGAGATTCAATGAGCAGTTCTTC.